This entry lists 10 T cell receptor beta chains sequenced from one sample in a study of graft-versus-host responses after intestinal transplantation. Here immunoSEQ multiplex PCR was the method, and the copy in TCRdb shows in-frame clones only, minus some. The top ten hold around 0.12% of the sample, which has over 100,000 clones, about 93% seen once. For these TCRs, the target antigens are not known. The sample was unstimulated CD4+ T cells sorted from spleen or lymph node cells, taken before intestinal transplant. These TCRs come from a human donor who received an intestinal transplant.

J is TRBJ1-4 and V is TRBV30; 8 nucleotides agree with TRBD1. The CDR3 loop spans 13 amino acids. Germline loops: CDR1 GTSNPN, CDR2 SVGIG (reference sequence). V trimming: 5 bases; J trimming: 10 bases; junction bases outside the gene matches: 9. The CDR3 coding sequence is TGTGCCTGGTTGAGCAGGACAGGGCGAAAACTGTTTTTT. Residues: CAWLSRTGRKLFF. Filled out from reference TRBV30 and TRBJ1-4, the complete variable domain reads SQTIHQWPATLVQPVGSPLSLECTVEGTSNPNLYWYRQAAGRGLQLLFYSVGIGQISSEVPQNLSASRPQDRQFILSSKKLLLSDSGFYLCAWLSRTGRKLFFGSGTQLSVL.

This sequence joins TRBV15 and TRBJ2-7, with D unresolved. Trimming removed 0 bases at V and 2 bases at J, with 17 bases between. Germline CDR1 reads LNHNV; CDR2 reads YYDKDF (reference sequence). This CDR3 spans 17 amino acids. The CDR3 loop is CATSRDLRQPTPYEQYF. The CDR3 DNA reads TGTGCCACCAGCAGAGATCTCCGGCAGCCGACCCCCTACGAGCAGTACTTC.

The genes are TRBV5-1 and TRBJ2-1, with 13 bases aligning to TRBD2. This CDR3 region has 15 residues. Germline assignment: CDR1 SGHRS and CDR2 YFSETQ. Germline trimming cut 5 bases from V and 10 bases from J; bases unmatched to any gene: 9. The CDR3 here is CASRPGTSGISEQFF. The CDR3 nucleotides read TGCGCCAGCAGACCAGGGACTAGCGGGATATCCGAGCAGTTCTTC.

The CDR3 here is CASSYSLAVGETQYF. Written as DNA, the CDR3 is TGTGCCAGCAGTTACTCTCTAGCGGTGGGCGAGACCCAGTACTTC. This chain connects TRBV6-5 to TRBJ2-5, with 7 bases fitting TRBD2. J gave up 5 bases and V 0 bases, and 6 bases lay outside the gene matches. The germline V gene encodes CDR1 MNHEY and CDR2 SVGAGI. The CDR3 spans 15 residues.

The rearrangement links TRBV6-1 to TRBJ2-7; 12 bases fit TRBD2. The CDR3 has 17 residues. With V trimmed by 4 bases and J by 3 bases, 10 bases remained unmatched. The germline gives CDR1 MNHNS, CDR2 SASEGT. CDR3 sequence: CASSATRTSGDGYEQYF. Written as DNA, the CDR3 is TGTGCCAGCAGTGCGACCCGGACTAGCGGGGATGGCTACGAGCAGTACTTC.

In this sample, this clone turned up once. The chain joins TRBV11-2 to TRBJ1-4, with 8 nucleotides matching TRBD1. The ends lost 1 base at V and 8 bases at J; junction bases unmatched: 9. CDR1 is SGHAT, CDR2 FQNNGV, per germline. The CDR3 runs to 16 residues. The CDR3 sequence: CASSLGGTGAWEKLFF. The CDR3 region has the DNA TGTGCCAGCAGCTTAGGAGGGACAGGAGCCTGGGAAAAACTGTTTTTT.

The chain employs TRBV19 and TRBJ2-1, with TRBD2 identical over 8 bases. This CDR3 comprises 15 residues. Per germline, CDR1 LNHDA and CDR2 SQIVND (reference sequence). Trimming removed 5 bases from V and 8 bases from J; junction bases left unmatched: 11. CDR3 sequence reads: CASSYPGLALYEQFF. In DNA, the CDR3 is TGTGCCAGTAGTTACCCCGGACTAGCTTTATATGAGCAGTTCTTC. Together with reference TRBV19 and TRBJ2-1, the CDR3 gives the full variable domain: DGGITQSPKYLFRKEGQNVTLSCEQNLNHDAMYWYRQDPGQGLRLIYYSQIVNDFQKGDIAEGYSVSREKKESFPLTVTSAQKNPTAFYLCASSYPGLALYEQFFGPGTRLTVL.

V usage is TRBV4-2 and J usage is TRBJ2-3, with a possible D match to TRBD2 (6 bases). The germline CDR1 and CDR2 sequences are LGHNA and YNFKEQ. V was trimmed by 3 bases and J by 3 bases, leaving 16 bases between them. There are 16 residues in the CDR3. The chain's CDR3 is CASSHPGTSSTDTQYF. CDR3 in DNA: TGTGCCAGCAGCCACCCCGGGACTTCGAGTACAGATACGCAGTATTTT.

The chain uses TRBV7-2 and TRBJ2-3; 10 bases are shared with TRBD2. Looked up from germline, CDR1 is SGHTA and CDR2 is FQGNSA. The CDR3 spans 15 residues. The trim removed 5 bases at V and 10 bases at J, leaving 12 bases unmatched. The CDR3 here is CASSPEGLAGAAQYF. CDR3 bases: TGTGCCAGCAGCCCGGAGGGGCTAGCGGGAGCGGCGCAGTATTTT. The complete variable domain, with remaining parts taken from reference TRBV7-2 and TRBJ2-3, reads GAGVSQSPSNKVTEKGKDVELRCDPISGHTALYWYRQSLGQGLEFLIYFQGNSAPDKSGLPSDRFSAERTGGSVSTLTIQRTQQEDSAVYLCASSPEGLAGAAQYFGPGTRLTVL.

The CDR3 nucleotides read TGTGCCAGCTCGTACACAGGGATACGTAACTACGAGCAGTACTTC. It yields the protein CASSYTGIRNYEQYF. The chain recombines TRBV18 with TRBJ2-7; a weak D match, TRBD1 (6 bases). CDR1 is KGHSH and CDR2 is LQKENI in the germline V gene. This CDR3 has 15 residues. Trimming cost V 6 bases and J 3 bases, with 18 bases left between them.